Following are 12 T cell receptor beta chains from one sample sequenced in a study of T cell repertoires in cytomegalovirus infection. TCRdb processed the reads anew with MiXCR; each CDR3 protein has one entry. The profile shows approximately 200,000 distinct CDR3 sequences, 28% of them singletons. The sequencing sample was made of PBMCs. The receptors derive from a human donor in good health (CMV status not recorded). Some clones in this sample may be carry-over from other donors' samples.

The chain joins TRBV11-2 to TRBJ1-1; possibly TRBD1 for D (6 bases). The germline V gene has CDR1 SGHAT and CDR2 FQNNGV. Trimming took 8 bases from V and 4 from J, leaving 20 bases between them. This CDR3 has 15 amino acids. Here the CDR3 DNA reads TGTGCCAGCGCTCCAGTGAGGGGCAGGGGCACTGAAGCTTTCTTT. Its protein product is CASAPVRGRGTEAFF.

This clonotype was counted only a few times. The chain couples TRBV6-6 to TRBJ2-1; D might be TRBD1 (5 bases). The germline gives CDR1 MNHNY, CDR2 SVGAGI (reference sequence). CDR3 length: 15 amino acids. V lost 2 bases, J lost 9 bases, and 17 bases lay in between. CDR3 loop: CASSYGADRRAEQFF. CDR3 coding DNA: TGTGCCAGCAGTTACGGGGCCGATCGAAGGGCTGAGCAGTTCTTC.

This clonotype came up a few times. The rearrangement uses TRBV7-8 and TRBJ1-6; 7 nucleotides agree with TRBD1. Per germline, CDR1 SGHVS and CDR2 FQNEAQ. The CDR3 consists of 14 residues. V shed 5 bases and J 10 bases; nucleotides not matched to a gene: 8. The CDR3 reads CASSPGQARSPLHF. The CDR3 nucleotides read TGTGCCAGCAGCCCCGGACAGGCGAGGTCACCCCTCCACTTT.

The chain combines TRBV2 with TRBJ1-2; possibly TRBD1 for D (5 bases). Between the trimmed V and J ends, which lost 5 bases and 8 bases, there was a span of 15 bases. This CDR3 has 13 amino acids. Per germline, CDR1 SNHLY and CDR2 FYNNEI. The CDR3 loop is CASSPTVIGGYTF. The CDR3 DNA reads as TGTGCCAGCAGTCCGACAGTGATAGGCGGCTACACCTTC.

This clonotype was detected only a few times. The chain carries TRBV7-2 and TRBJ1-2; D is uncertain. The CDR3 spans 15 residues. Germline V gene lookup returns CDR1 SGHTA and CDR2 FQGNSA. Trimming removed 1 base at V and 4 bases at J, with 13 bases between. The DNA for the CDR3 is TGTGCCAGCAGCTTAGAATGGCGGAATGCCTATGGCTACACCTTC. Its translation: CASSLEWRNAYGYTF.

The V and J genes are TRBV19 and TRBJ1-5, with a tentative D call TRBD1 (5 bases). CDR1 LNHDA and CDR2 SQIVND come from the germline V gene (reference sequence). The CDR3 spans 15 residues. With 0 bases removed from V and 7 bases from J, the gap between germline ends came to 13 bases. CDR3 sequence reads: CASSIDREAGQPQHF. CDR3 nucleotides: TGTGCCAGTAGTATAGACAGGGAAGCAGGACAGCCCCAGCATTTT.

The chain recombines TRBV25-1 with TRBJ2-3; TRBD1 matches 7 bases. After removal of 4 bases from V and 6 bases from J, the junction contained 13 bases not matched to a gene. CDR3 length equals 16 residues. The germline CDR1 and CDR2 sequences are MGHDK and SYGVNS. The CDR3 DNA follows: TGTGCCAGCAGTGGTACAGGGGTACCCAGCGTCGATACGCAGTATTTT. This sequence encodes CASSGTGVPSVDTQYF.

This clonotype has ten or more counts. DNA of the CDR3: TGTGCCAGCAGTTACGCTCAGGCTTACGAGCAGTACTTC. Translated: CASSYAQAYEQYF. V gene TRBV6-6 combines with J gene TRBJ2-7; D unclear. This CDR3 has 13 amino acids. The V end was cut by 2 bases, the J end by 4 bases, with 9 bases between. Germline assignment: CDR1 MNHNY and CDR2 SVGAGI (reference sequence).

The CDR3 protein is CASNPRGSPAGANVLTF. In nucleotides, the CDR3 is TGTGCCAGCAACCCCCGGGGATCCCCGGCGGGGGCCAACGTCCTGACTTTC. This rearrangement joins TRBV2 to TRBJ2-6; weak D call: TRBD2 (5 bases). Germline CDR1 is SNHLY and CDR2 is FYNNEI. The CDR3 contains 17 residues. V was clipped by 7 bases and J by 4 bases, with 20 bases between them.

CDR3 nucleotide sequence: TGTGCCAGCTCCCTTAACCCCGGAGTCGACACCGGGGAGCTGTTTTTT. Encoded protein: CASSLNPGVDTGELFF. This sequence joins TRBV18 and TRBJ2-2, with unresolved D. The CDR3 is 16 residues long. Germline V gives CDR1 KGHSH, CDR2 LQKENI. V lost 6 bases and J lost 3, with 17 bases in between.

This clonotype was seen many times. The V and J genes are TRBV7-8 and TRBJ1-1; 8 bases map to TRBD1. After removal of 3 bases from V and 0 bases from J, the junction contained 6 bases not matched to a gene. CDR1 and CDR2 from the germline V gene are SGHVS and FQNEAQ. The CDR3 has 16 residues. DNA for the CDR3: TGTGCCAGCAGCTTGACAGGGGCTAGTATGAACACTGAAGCTTTCTTT. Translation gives CASSLTGASMNTEAFF.

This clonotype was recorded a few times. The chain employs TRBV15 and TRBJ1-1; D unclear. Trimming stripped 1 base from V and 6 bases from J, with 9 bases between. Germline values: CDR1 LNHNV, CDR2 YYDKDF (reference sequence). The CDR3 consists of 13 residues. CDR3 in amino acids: CATSRGRKAEAFF. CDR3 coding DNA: TGTGCCACCAGCAGAGGAAGGAAGGCTGAAGCTTTCTTT.